This TCR beta chain was recorded in a study of blood T cell repertoires in COVID-19. Across the whole study: Donors in the United States, Italy and Spain gave samples during acute or convalescent COVID-19.

Trimming pared 0 bases from V and 0 bases from J, leaving 17 bases between. CDR1 and CDR2 from the germline V gene are KGHSY and FQNENV. This CDR3 contains 18 residues. Authors' methods: How many nucleated cells were present was estimated from reference gene primer amplification. Assay used: immunoSEQ multiplex PCR; TCRdb lists only in-frame clones, some missing. The V and J calls and the clone size are those of that table, but D and trimming were determined from the DNA. The sample lists 150,000 to 200,000 clones, about 80% occurring once. This clonotype was sampled from a man aged 65 to 85 with active or convalescent COVID-19. The chain is built from TRBV16 and TRBJ1-2; D uncertain. Sequenced material: peripheral blood. CDR3 DNA sequence: TGTGCCAGCAGCCAATCGATAGAGACTTCCGTAGCTAACTATGGCTACACCTTC. This gives the protein CASSQSIETSVANYGYTF.